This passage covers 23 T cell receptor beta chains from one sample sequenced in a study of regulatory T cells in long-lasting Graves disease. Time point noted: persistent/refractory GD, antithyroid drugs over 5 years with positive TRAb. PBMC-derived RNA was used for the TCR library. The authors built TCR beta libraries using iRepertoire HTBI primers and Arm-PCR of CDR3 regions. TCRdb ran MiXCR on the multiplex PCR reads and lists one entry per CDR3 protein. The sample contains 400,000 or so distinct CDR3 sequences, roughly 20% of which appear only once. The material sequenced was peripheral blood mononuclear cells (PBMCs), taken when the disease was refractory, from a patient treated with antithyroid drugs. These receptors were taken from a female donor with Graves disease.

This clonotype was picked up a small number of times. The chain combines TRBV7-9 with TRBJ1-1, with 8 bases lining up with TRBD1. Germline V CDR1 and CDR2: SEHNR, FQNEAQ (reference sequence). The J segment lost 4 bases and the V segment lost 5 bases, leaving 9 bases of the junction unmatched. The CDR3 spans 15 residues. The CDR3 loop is CASSPRTGRGTEAFF. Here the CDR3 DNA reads TGTGCCAGCAGCCCCAGGACAGGGCGAGGCACTGAAGCTTTCTTT.

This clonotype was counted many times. CDR3 sequence reads: CASSLEGSGSYEQYF. CDR3 nucleotides: TGTGCCAGCAGCTTAGAGGGTAGCGGGAGTTACGAGCAGTACTTC. The chain uses TRBV7-2 and TRBJ2-7, with 9 bases aligning to TRBD2. V lost 1 base, J lost 4 bases, and 5 bases stayed unmatched. The CDR3 is made up of 15 amino acids. Per germline, CDR1 SGHTA and CDR2 FQGNSA.

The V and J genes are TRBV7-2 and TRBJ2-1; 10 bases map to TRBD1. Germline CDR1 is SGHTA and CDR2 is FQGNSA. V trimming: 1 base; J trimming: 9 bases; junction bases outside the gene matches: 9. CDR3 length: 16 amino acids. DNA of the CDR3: TGTGCCAGCAGCTTAGTCGGGACAGGGGTTTTTAGTGAGCAGTTCTTC. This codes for CASSLVGTGVFSEQFF.

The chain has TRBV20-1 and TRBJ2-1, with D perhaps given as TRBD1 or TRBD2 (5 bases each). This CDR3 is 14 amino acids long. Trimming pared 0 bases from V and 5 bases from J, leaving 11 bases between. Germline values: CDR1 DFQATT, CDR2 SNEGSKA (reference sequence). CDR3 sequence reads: CSARDLRGNNEQFF. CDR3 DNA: TGCAGTGCTAGAGATCTGAGGGGTAACAATGAGCAGTTCTTC.

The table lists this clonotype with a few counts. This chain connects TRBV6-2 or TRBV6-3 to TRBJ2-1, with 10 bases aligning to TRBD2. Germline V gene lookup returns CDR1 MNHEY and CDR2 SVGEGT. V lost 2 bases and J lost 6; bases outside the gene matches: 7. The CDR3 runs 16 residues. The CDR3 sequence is CASSYLKLAGFNEQFF. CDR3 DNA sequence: TGTGCCAGCAGTTACCTTAAACTAGCGGGATTCAATGAGCAGTTCTTC.

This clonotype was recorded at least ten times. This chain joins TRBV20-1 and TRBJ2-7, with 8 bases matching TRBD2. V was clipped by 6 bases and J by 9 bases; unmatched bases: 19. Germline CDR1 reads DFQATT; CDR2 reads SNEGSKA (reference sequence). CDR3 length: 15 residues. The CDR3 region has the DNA TGCAGTGCCCCCGCCGAAGGGAGCGGGAGTTTAGGGCAGTACTTC. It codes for CSAPAEGSGSLGQYF.

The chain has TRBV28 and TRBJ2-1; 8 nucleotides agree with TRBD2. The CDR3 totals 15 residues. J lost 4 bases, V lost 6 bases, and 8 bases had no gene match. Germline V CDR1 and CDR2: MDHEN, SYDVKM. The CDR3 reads CASSLSGSPYNEQFF. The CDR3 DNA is TGTGCCAGCAGCTTGAGCGGGAGCCCATACAATGAGCAGTTCTTC.

DNA for the CDR3: TGCAGCGTTGATTTCTCTAGCACAGATACGCAGTATTTT. It yields the protein CSVDFSSTDTQYF. The rearrangement joins TRBV29-1 to TRBJ2-3; unclear D gene. CDR3 length equals 13 residues. The germline CDR1 and CDR2 sequences are SQVTM and ANQGSEA. V was shortened by 3 bases and J by 0 bases, with 7 bases between the two germline ends.

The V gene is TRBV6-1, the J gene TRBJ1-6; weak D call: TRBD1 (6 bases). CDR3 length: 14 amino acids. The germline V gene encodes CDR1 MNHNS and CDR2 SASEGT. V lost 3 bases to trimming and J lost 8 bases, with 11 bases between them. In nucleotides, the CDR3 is TGTGCCAGCAGTGATGGGGGGCCGTATTCACCCCTCCACTTT. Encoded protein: CASSDGGPYSPLHF.

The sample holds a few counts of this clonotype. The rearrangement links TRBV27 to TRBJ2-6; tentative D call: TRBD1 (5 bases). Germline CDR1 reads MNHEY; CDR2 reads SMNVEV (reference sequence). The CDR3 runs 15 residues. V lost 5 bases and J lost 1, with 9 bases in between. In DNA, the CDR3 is TGTGCCAGCAGTGATGGGGCGTCTGGGGCCAACGTCCTGACTTTC. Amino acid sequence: CASSDGASGANVLTF.

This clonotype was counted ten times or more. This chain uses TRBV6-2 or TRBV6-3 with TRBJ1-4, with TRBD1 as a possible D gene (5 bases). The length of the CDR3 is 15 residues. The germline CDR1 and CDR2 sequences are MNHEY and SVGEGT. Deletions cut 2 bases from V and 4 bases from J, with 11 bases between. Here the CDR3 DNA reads TGTGCCAGCAGTTACCGGAGACAGCTTAATGAAAAACTGTTTTTT. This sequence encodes CASSYRRQLNEKLFF.

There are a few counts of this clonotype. The CDR3 loop is CASSLQGARSPLHF. The CDR3, as DNA: TGCGCCAGCAGCTTGCAGGGGGCCAGGTCACCCCTCCACTTT. The V and J genes are TRBV5-1 and TRBJ1-6, with TRBD1 matching over 8 bases. Trimming removed 1 base from V and 10 bases from J; junction bases left unmatched: 4. The CDR3 is 14 residues long. In germline, CDR1 is SGHRS, CDR2 YFSETQ.

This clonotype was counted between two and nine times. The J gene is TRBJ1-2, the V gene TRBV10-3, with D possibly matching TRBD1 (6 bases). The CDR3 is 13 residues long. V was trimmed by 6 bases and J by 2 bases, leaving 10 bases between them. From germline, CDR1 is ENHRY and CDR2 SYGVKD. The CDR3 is CAISEGQNYGYTF. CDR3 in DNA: TGTGCCATCAGCGAAGGACAGAACTATGGCTACACCTTC.

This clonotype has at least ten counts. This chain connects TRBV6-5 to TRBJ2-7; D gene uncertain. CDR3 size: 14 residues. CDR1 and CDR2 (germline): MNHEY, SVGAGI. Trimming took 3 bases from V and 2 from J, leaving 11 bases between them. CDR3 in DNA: TGTGCCAGCAGTTATGGCCAGCCGCCCTACGAGCAGTACTTC. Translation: CASSYGQPPYEQYF.

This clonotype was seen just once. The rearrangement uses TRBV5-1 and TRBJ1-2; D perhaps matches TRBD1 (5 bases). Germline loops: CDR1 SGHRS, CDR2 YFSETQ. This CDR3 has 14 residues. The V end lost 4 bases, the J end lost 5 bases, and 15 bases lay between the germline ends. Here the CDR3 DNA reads TGCGCCAGCAGCGATCCCAGGGAGGAGTATGGCTACACCTTC. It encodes CASSDPREEYGYTF.

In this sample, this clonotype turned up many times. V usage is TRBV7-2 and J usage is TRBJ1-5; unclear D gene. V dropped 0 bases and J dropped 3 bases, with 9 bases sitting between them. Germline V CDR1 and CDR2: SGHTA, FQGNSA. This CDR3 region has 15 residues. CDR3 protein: CASSLALSNNQPQHF. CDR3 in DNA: TGTGCCAGCAGCTTAGCGCTCAGCAACAATCAGCCCCAGCATTTT.

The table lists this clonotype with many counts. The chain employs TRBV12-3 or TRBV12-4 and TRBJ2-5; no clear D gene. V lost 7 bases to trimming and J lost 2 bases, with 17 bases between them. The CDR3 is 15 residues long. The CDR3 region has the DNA TGTGCCAGCACCCTAAGAGAAGGACGGCAAGAGACCCAGTACTTC. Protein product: CASTLREGRQETQYF.

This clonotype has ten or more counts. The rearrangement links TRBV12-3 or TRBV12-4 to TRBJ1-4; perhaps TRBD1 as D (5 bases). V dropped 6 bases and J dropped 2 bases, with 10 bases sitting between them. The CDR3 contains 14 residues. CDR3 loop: CASRSGLTNEKLFF. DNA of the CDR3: TGTGCCAGCAGGTCGGGACTGACTAATGAAAAACTGTTTTTT.

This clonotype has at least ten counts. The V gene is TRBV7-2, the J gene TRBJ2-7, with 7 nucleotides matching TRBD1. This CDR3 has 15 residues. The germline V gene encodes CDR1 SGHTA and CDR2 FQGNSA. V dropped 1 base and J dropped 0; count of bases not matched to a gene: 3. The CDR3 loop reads CASSLERDSSYEQYF. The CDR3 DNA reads TGTGCCAGCAGCTTAGAAAGGGACAGCTCCTACGAGCAGTACTTC.

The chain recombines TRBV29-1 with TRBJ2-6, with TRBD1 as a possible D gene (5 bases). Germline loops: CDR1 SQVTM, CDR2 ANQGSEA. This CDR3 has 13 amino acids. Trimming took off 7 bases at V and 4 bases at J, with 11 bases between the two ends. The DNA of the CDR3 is TGCAGCGCCAGGGAATCGGGGGCCAACGTCCTGACTTTC. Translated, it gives CSARESGANVLTF.

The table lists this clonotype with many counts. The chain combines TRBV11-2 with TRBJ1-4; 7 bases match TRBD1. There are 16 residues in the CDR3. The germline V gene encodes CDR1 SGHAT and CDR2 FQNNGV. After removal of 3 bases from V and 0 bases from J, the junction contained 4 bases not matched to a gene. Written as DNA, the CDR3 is TGTGCCAGCAGCTTGGGACAGCTTGCAACTAATGAAAAACTGTTTTTT. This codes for CASSLGQLATNEKLFF.

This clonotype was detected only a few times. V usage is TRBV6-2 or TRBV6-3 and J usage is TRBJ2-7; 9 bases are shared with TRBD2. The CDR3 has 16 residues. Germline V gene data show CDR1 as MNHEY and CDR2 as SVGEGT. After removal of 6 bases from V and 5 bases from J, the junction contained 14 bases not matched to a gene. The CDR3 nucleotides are TGTGCCAGCAGACTACGGATCGGGACTAGCAATCACGAGCAGTACTTC. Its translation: CASRLRIGTSNHEQYF.

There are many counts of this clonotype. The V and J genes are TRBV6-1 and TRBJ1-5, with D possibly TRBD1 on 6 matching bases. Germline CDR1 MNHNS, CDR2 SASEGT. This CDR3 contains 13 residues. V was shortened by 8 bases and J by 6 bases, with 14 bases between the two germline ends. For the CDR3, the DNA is TGTGCCAGCCAACCAGGGGCGGCTCAGCCCCAGCATTTT. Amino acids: CASQPGAAQPQHF.